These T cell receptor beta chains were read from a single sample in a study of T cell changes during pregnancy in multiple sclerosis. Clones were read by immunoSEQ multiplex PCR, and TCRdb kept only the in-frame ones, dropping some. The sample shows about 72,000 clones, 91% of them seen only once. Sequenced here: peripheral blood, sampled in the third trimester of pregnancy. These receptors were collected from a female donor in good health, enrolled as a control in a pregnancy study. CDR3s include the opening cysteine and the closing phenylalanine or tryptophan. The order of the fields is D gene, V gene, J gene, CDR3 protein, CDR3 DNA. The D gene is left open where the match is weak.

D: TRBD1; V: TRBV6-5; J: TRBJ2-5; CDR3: CASSYRQGAEETQYF; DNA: TGTGCCAGCAGTTATAGACAGGGGGCGGAAGAGACCCAGTACTTC
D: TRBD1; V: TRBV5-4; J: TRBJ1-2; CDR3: CASQPGQGNYGYTF; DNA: TGTGCCAGCCAACCGGGACAGGGGAACTATGGCTACACCTTC
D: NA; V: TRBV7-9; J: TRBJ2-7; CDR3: CASSPKRSHSYEQYF; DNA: TGTGCCAGCAGCCCAAAACGGTCTCACTCCTACGAGCAGTACTTC
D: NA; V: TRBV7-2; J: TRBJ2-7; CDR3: CASSLGSRQGSYEQYF; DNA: TGTGCCAGCAGCTTAGGGTCCAGGCAGGGGTCCTACGAGCAGTACTTC
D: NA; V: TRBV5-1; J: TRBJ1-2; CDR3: CASSPEGGRGGYTF; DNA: TGCGCCAGCAGCCCCGAGGGGGGGCGCGGTGGCTACACCTTC
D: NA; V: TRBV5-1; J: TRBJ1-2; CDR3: CASSLSGGDGYTF; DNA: TGCGCCAGCAGCTTGTCGGGGGGGGATGGCTACACCTTC
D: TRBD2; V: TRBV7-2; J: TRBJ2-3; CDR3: CASSPGLATDTQYF; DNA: TGTGCCAGCAGCCCAGGACTAGCGACAGATACGCAGTATTTT
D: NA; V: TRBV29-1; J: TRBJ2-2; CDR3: CSSTYSYTGELFF; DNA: TGCAGCTCGACCTACAGTTACACCGGGGAGCTGTTTTTT
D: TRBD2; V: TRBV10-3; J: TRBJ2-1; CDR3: CAISERASGAEANEQFF; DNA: TGTGCCATCAGTGAGCGGGCTAGCGGGGCCGAGGCGAATGAGCAGTTCTTC
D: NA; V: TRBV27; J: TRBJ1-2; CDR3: CASRPRGGAGSNYGYTF; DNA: TGTGCCAGCAGGCCAAGGGGGGGGGCCGGGAGCAACTATGGCTACACCTTC
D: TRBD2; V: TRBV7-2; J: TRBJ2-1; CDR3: CASSLGDYYNEQFF; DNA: TGTGCCAGCAGCTTAGGGGACTATTACAATGAGCAGTTCTTC